This T cell receptor beta chain was sequenced in a study of OX40 agonist ivuxolimab in advanced cancers. The germline gives CDR1 SGHRS, CDR2 YFSETQ. Trimming removed 4 bases from V and 1 base from J, with 13 bases in between. CDR3 size: 15 residues. Sequencing was performed with immunoSEQ multiplex PCR; in TCRdb, only in-frame clones are kept and a portion is missing. The table records 75,000 to 95,000 clones, roughly 90% of them present only once. The V gene is TRBV5-1, the J gene TRBJ2-3; the D is unclear. The source of this sequence is an adult with an advanced solid tumor such as melanoma, head and neck, liver or kidney cancer. The sample here was CD4+ or CD8+ T cells sorted from blood, taken in a trial of the OX40 agonist ivuxolimab. The CDR3 region has the DNA TGCGCCAGCAGCCCCGGGTCCCAAGGCACAGATACGCAGTATTTT. Protein: CASSPGSQGTDTQYF.